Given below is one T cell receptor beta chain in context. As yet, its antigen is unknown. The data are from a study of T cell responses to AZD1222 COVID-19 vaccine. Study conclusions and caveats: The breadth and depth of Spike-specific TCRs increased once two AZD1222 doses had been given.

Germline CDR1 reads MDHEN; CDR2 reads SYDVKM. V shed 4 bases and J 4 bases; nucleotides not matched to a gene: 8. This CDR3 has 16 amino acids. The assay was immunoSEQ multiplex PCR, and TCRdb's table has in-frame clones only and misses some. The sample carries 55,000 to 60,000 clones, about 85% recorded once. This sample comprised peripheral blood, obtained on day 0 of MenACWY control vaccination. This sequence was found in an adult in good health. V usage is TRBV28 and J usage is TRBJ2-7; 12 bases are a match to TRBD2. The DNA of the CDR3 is TGTGCCAGCAGTTCCGGACTAGCGGGAACATTTTACGAGCAGTACTTC. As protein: CASSSGLAGTFYEQYF. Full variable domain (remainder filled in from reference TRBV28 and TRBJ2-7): DVKVTQSSRYLVKRTGEKVFLECVQDMDHENMFWYRQDPGLGLRLIYFSYDVKMKEKGDIPEGYSVSREKKERFSLILESASTNQTSMYLCASSSGLAGTFYEQYFGPGTRLTVT.